Detailed here is one TCR beta chain. Only in-frame clones appear in the TCRdb table, and some are missing; sequencing was by immunoSEQ multiplex PCR. Seen here are tens of thousands of clones, approximately 90% observed once, and the top ten hold around 48%. The entry originates in a study of OX40 agonist ivuxolimab in advanced cancers. The CDR3 contains 16 residues. The germline V gene encodes CDR1 SGHNT and CDR2 YYREEE (reference sequence). The germline V and J ends were trimmed by 2 bases and 2 bases, with 14 bases remaining between them. This receptor was obtained from an adult with an advanced solid tumor such as melanoma, head and neck, liver or kidney cancer. The J gene is TRBJ2-1, the V gene TRBV5-4, with D maybe TRBD2 (7 bases). The specimen comprised CD4+ or CD8+ T cells sorted from blood, sampled in a trial of the OX40 agonist ivuxolimab. In nucleotides, the CDR3 is TGTGCCAGCAGCTTTGGCGACGGGGGGCCCTACAATGAGCAGTTCTTC. Translation gives CASSFGDGGPYNEQFF.